Given below is one T cell receptor beta chain in context. Its target is unknown. The data originate from a study of shared clonotypes between healthy human individuals. The CDR3 loop spans 16 amino acids. Germline trimming cut 6 bases from V and 2 bases from J; bases unmatched to any gene: 9. CDR1 and CDR2 (germline): SGHTA, FQGTGA. Here immunoSEQ multiplex PCR was the method, and the copy in TCRdb shows in-frame clones only, minus some. Of 500,000 or so clones listed, around 96% are singletons. Findings and limits, study-wide: Among several donors, approximately 5% of naive CD4 clonotypes were found in common.

This chain links TRBV7-3 with TRBJ2-2, with 7 bases fitting TRBD2. The sequence was obtained from a woman aged 25 to 39 in good health. Sequencing was carried out using naive CD4+ T cells sorted from blood. Subset here: CD45RA+ positively selected. This chain's CDR3 is CASRFLGTTNTGELFF. The CDR3 DNA reads TGTGCCAGCAGGTTCCTCGGGACTACTAACACCGGGGAGCTGTTTTTT.